The clone carrying this TCR beta chain ranks as medium-sized. Its target is not known. This specimen belongs to a study of metastatic and nonmetastatic thyroid tumors. At the level of the study: Where malignant and benign thyroid patients were concerned, repertoires were compared across blood and tumor or nodule tissue.

The entire patient cohort was treatment-naive prior to thyroid surgery. Points from the study as a whole: When malignant thyroid tumors were compared with benign nodules, TCR beta diversity was reportedly significantly higher in the malignant tumors. This held in both blood and tumor samples.

Original analysis: A classifier for distant metastasis in papillary thyroid cancer was constructed using CDR3 differences observed across clinicopathological groups. TCRdb recomputed clones from the PCR reads via MiXCR. TCRdb's processing, not the authors', yielded these V and J calls. The table has some 15,000 clones, roughly a fifth seen once; the top ten hold roughly 13%. Trimming removed 0 bases from V and 4 bases from J, with 5 bases in between. CDR1 and CDR2 (germline): LNHNV, YYDKDF (reference sequence). CDR3 length equals 13 residues. Sequenced material: blood. The sequence was collected from a female donor with papillary thyroid cancer or a benign thyroid nodule (not recorded which). Some clones in this sample may be carry-over from other donors' samples. The chain couples TRBV15 to TRBJ2-3; no clear D. The CDR3 nucleotides read TGTGCCACCAGCAGAGATGCCCCAGATACGCAGTATTTT. Amino acids: CATSRDAPDTQYF.